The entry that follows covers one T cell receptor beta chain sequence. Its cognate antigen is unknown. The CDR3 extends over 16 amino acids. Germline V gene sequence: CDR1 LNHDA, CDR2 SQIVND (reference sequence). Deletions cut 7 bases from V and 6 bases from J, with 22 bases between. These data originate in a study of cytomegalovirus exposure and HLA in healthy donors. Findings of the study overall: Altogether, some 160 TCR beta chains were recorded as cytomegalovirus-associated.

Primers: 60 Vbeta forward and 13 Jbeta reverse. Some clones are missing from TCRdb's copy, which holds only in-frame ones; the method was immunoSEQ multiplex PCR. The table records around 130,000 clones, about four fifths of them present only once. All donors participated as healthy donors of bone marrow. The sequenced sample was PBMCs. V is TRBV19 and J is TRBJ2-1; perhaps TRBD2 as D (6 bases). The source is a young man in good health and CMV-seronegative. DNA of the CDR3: TGTGCCAGTAACACCGCGGGGTTGAACCCCCCCAATGAGCAGTTCTTC. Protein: CASNTAGLNPPNEQFF.